The clone carrying this T cell receptor (beta chain) was observed a handful of times. The target antigen is unknown. Germline CDR1 LNHDA, CDR2 SQIVND (reference sequence). The germline V and J ends were trimmed by 7 bases and 3 bases, with 9 bases remaining between them. The CDR3 length is 13 residues. This entry comes from a study of Graves' ophthalmopathy and Graves' hyperthyroidism. Study-wide points: This model predicted ophthalmopathy progression (sensitivity 65% to 71%, specificity about 72%).

The study amplified TCR beta CDR3 regions using RNA transcripts. The workflow started with a first-round RT-PCR run with HTBI primers and then moved on to a second-round multiplex PCR. MiXCR was run by TCRdb on the multiplex PCR reads, yielding one entry per CDR3 protein. The table has approximately 640,000 distinct CDR3 sequences, under 50% seen once. The sequenced material came from peripheral blood. This receptor was identified in an adult man with Graves' ophthalmopathy. V usage is TRBV19 and J usage is TRBJ2-2; tentative D call: TRBD2 (5 bases). CDR3 residues: CASKWGDTGELFF. CDR3 nucleotide sequence: TGTGCCAGTAAATGGGGAGACACCGGGGAGCTGTTTTTT. The full variable domain, its missing parts supplied by reference TRBV19 and TRBJ2-2, is DGGITQSPKYLFRKEGQNVTLSCEQNLNHDAMYWYRQDPGQGLRLIYYSQIVNDFQKGDIAEGYSVSREKKESFPLTVTSAQKNPTAFYLCASKWGDTGELFFGEGSRLTVL.